Below, 9 T cell receptor beta chains from the same sample are listed, as sequenced in a study of regulatory T cells in long-lasting Graves disease. Sequencing libraries for TCR beta were prepared with iRepertoire HTBI primers and Arm-PCR of CDR3 regions. TCRdb fed the multiplex PCR reads into MiXCR, producing one record per CDR3 protein. The table records roughly 500,000 distinct CDR3 sequences, about a fifth of them present only once. Sample time point: persistent/refractory GD, antithyroid drugs over 5 years with positive TRAb. The TCR library was made from RNA that had been extracted from PBMCs in TRIzol. Material: peripheral blood mononuclear cells (PBMCs), obtained when the disease was refractory, from a patient treated with antithyroid drugs. These receptors originate from a female donor with Graves disease.

A few counts support this clonotype. The CDR3 spells CASSFSVQAGDTGELFF. The CDR3 DNA follows: TGTGCCAGCAGTTTTAGCGTCCAGGCGGGTGACACCGGGGAGCTGTTTTTT. The V gene is TRBV12-3 or TRBV12-4, the J gene TRBJ2-2, with a weak D call TRBD2 (5 bases). Between the trimmed V and J ends, which lost 3 bases and 3 bases, there was a span of 17 bases. The CDR3 spans 17 residues.

The V call is TRBV19, the J call TRBJ1-3; unclear D gene. Trimming stripped 4 bases from V and 0 bases from J, with 7 bases between. From germline, CDR1 is LNHDA and CDR2 SQIVND (reference sequence). The CDR3 is 14 residues long. The CDR3 spells CASSNRYSGNTIYF. The CDR3 DNA follows: TGTGCCAGTAGTAACAGATACTCTGGAAACACCATATATTTT.

This clonotype was seen a few times. This sequence joins TRBV11-2 and TRBJ2-6; TRBD1 is a possible D gene (5 bases). Germline values: CDR1 SGHAT, CDR2 FQNNGV. V was shortened by 4 bases and J by 0 bases, with 16 bases between the two germline ends. The CDR3 contains 18 residues. The CDR3 loop reads CASSSPGNLSSGANVLTF. The CDR3 DNA follows: TGTGCCAGCAGCTCTCCAGGGAATTTAAGCTCTGGGGCCAACGTCCTGACTTTC.

The rearrangement joins TRBV24-1 to TRBJ2-3; 12 bases match TRBD2. The germline V gene encodes CDR1 KGHDR and CDR2 SFDVKD. The V gene end was trimmed by 3 bases and the J gene end by 4 bases; junction bases not matched to a gene: 4. The CDR3 is 16 amino acids. CDR3 sequence reads: CATSDRTSGTADTQYF. In nucleotides, the CDR3 is TGTGCCACCAGTGATCGGACTAGCGGGACCGCAGATACGCAGTATTTT.

The table lists this clonotype with a few counts. V and J are TRBV10-3 and TRBJ2-7, with 11 bases fitting TRBD1. V dropped 10 bases and J dropped 6; count of bases not matched to a gene: 8. CDR3 length equals 13 residues. Germline CDR1 is ENHRY and CDR2 is SYGVKD. The CDR3 sequence is CATQGTGGGEQYF. The CDR3 nucleotides are TGTGCCACCCAGGGGACAGGGGGGGGCGAGCAGTACTTC.

The V and J genes are TRBV6-5 and TRBJ2-7; TRBD2 is a possible D gene (5 bases). Trimming stripped 6 bases from V and 5 bases from J, with 17 bases between. Germline V CDR1 and CDR2: MNHEY, SVGAGI. CDR3 length: 14 amino acids. The chain's CDR3 is CASSYIKLAHEQYF. In DNA form, the CDR3 reads TGTGCCAGCAGCTACATCAAGCTAGCCCACGAGCAGTACTTC.

This clonotype turned up a few times. The rearrangement links TRBV20-1 to TRBJ1-2, with 8 bases matching TRBD1. J gave up 5 bases and V 0 bases, and 2 bases lay outside the gene matches. The CDR3 is 13 residues long. CDR1 is DFQATT and CDR2 is SNEGSKA in the germline V gene (reference sequence). CDR3: CSARDTGGYGYTF. The CDR3 DNA is TGCAGTGCTAGAGATACAGGGGGGTATGGCTACACCTTC.

This clonotype appeared many times. The V and J genes are TRBV24-1 and TRBJ1-1; D is unresolved. V lost 3 bases and J lost 0, with 4 bases in between. The CDR3 covers 13 residues. Looked up from germline, CDR1 is KGHDR and CDR2 is SFDVKD. The CDR3 loop is CATSDVLNTEAFF. CDR3 nucleotide sequence: TGTGCCACCAGTGATGTCCTGAACACTGAAGCTTTCTTT.

This clonotype has a count of ten or more. This chain connects TRBV28 to TRBJ1-1, with D perhaps TRBD1 (5 bases). V lost 6 bases to trimming and J lost 5 bases, with 19 bases between them. The germline gives CDR1 MDHEN, CDR2 SYDVKM. The CDR3 contains 15 residues. The CDR3 spells CASSPMGGETTEAFF. The CDR3 DNA sequence: TGTGCCAGCAGCCCGATGGGGGGGGAGACGACTGAAGCTTTCTTT.